This is a list of T cell receptor beta chains from one sample in a study of control samples from healthy donors and cancer patients. Some clones are missing from TCRdb's copy, which holds only in-frame ones; the method was immunoSEQ multiplex PCR. This sample has 150,000 to 200,000 clones, with 92% found just once. The sample was blood. Every receptor here comes from a woman in her twenties or thirties in good health. Each CDR3 is given with its conserved first and last residue. D genes are given only for firm matches. A row's size may be missing; if present it is once, few, many or a size class.

V: TRBV28
D: .
size: .
J: TRBJ2-7
CDR3: CASSFQNGIIEQYF
DNA: TGTGCCAGCAGTTTTCAGAACGGAATTATAGAGCAGTACTTC

V: TRBV4-1
D: TRBD1
size: .
J: TRBJ1-5
CDR3: CASSQQGDNQPQHF
DNA: TGCGCCAGCAGCCAACAGGGGGACAATCAGCCCCAGCATTTT

V: TRBV6-2/TRBV6-3
D: .
size: .
J: TRBJ2-1
CDR3: CASSPQEGALYNEQFF
DNA: TGTGCCAGCAGCCCTCAAGAGGGAGCACTCTACAATGAGCAGTTCTTC

V: TRBV18
D: .
size: few
J: TRBJ2-3
CDR3: CASSPSSGTQYF
DNA: TGTGCCAGCTCACCATCTTCGGGTACGCAGTATTTT

V: TRBV9
D: TRBD2
size: once
J: TRBJ2-2
CDR3: CASSPMTSGRESTGELFF
DNA: TGTGCCAGCAGCCCGATGACTAGCGGGAGGGAGTCCACCGGGGAGCTGTTTTTT

V: TRBV5-1
D: .
size: .
J: TRBJ2-5
CDR3: CASSGAAGGETQYF
DNA: TGCGCCAGCAGCGGGGCCGCTGGGGGAGAGACCCAGTACTTC

V: TRBV6-5
D: TRBD2
size: once
J: TRBJ2-1
CDR3: CASNRPASGNNEQFF
DNA: TGTGCCAGCAACCGTCCGGCTAGCGGCAACAATGAGCAGTTCTTC

V: TRBV7-9
D: TRBD1
size: .
J: TRBJ1-1
CDR3: CASSLTDRGTEAFF
DNA: TGTGCCAGCAGCTTAACGGACAGGGGGACTGAAGCTTTCTTT

V: TRBV6-6
D: TRBD2
size: .
J: TRBJ2-1
CDR3: CASGTSDHNEQFF
DNA: TGTGCCAGCGGGACTAGCGACCACAATGAGCAGTTCTTC

V: TRBV29-1
D: TRBD2
size: .
J: TRBJ2-1
CDR3: CSVSGRRNYNEQFF
DNA: TGCAGCGTAAGCGGGAGGCGAAACTACAATGAGCAGTTCTTC

V: TRBV7-9
D: .
size: .
J: TRBJ2-1
CDR3: CASSPREVSSYNEQFF
DNA: TGTGCCAGCAGCCCCCGGGAAGTCAGCTCCTACAATGAGCAGTTCTTC

V: TRBV24-1
D: .
size: .
J: TRBJ1-5
CDR3: CATSGEGSNQPQHF
DNA: TGTGCCACCAGTGGCGAGGGGAGCAATCAGCCCCAGCATTTT

V: TRBV5-6
D: .
size: .
J: TRBJ1-5
CDR3: CASSRSQGFQPQHF
DNA: TGTGCCAGCAGCCGAAGTCAGGGGTTCCAGCCCCAGCATTTT

V: TRBV14
D: .
size: .
J: TRBJ2-5
CDR3: CASSQKLWIEEETQYF
DNA: TGTGCCAGCAGCCAGAAACTATGGATAGAGGAGGAGACCCAGTACTTC

V: TRBV5-1
D: .
size: .
J: TRBJ2-1
CDR3: CASSPSWGEQFF
DNA: TGCGCCAGCAGCCCCTCCTGGGGCGAGCAGTTCTTC

V: TRBV27
D: .
size: .
J: TRBJ2-1
CDR3: CASSYTSYNEQFF
DNA: TGTGCCAGCAGTTACACTAGTTACAATGAGCAGTTCTTC

V: TRBV5-1
D: .
size: .
J: TRBJ1-1
CDR3: CASSLAATKNTEAFF
DNA: TGCGCCAGCAGCTTGGCCGCGACAAAGAACACTGAAGCTTTCTTT

V: TRBV28
D: .
size: .
J: TRBJ2-7
CDR3: CASSSGQIFYEQYF
DNA: TGTGCCAGCAGTTCCGGACAGATATTCTACGAGCAGTACTTC

V: TRBV19
D: .
size: .
J: TRBJ2-7
CDR3: CASTMRGGLEPYEQYF
DNA: TGTGCCAGTACCATGAGGGGGGGTCTGGAACCCTACGAGCAGTACTTC

V: TRBV5-1
D: .
size: .
J: TRBJ2-1
CDR3: CASSPITGVSSYNEQFF
DNA: TGCGCCAGCAGCCCGATCACGGGGGTGAGCTCCTACAATGAGCAGTTCTTC

V: TRBV19
D: TRBD2
size: .
J: TRBJ2-7
CDR3: CASRGFDPTGTSGRARYEQYF
DNA: TGTGCCAGTAGGGGATTTGACCCGACCGGGACTAGCGGGAGGGCCCGCTACGAGCAGTACTTC

V: TRBV19
D: .
size: .
J: TRBJ1-5
CDR3: CASSIEGLNQPQHF
DNA: TGTGCCAGTAGTATTGAGGGTCTCAATCAGCCCCAGCATTTT

V: TRBV28
D: .
size: .
J: TRBJ1-3
CDR3: CASSSMFLGNTIYF
DNA: TGTGCCAGCAGTAGCATGTTTCTTGGAAACACCATATATTTT

V: TRBV6-5
D: .
size: .
J: TRBJ2-3
CDR3: CASSYSRDTPTDTQYF
DNA: TGTGCCAGCAGTTACTCGCGGGACACCCCCACAGATACGCAGTATTTT

V: TRBV23-1
D: .
size: once
J: TRBJ2-5
CDR3: CASSQVLAGIQETQYF
DNA: TGCGCCAGCAGTCAAGTATTAGCAGGGATTCAAGAGACCCAGTACTTC

V: TRBV24-1
D: TRBD2
size: .
J: TRBJ2-1
CDR3: CATSDLAGVNEQFF
DNA: TGTGCCACCAGTGATTTAGCGGGAGTAAATGAGCAGTTCTTC

V: TRBV27
D: .
size: .
J: TRBJ2-3
CDR3: CASSPRVFPDTQYF
DNA: TGTGCCAGCAGTCCTCGGGTCTTCCCAGATACGCAGTATTTT

V: TRBV6-5
D: .
size: .
J: TRBJ1-6
CDR3: CASGPDRLNSPLHF
DNA: TGTGCCAGCGGCCCGGACAGACTCAATTCACCCCTCCACTTT

V: TRBV5-1
D: .
size: .
J: TRBJ1-4
CDR3: CASSPEGGKEEKLFF
DNA: TGCGCCAGCAGCCCTGAGGGGGGAAAGGAAGAAAAACTGTTTTTT

V: TRBV5-6
D: .
size: .
J: TRBJ1-4
CDR3: CASSLRQANEKLFF
DNA: TGTGCCAGCAGCTTGAGACAGGCTAATGAAAAACTGTTTTTT